This T cell receptor (beta chain) originates from a study of cytomegalovirus exposure and HLA in healthy donors. Study findings and constraints: Researchers counted 150 to 200 TCR beta chains as cytomegalovirus-associated. Among the CMV-associated chains, a few were confirmed in vitro as specific for CMV antigens. Subsequent analysis showed first-cohort TCR clusters tending to co-occur in more than 90 validation repertoires. It was reportedly the case that the classifier diagnosed cytomegalovirus status with high specificity and sensitivity.

Remarks on this clone: Its antigen is still unknown.

TCRdb's copy holds only in-frame clones and misses some; the assay was immunoSEQ multiplex PCR. Of approximately 120,000 clones in the sample, 94% were seen once. This CDR3 has 13 residues. Germline lookup yields CDR1 GTSNPN and CDR2 SVGIG (reference sequence). With V trimmed by 4 bases and J by 4 bases, 4 bases remained unmatched. The source material was PBMCs. The gene calls are TRBV30 and TRBJ2-3; 8 bases match TRBD2. The TCR was taken from a woman aged 18-29 years in good health and CMV-seronegative. CDR3 region: CAWNVGGADTQYF. The CDR3 region has the DNA TGTGCCTGGAACGTCGGGGGGGCAGATACGCAGTATTTT.